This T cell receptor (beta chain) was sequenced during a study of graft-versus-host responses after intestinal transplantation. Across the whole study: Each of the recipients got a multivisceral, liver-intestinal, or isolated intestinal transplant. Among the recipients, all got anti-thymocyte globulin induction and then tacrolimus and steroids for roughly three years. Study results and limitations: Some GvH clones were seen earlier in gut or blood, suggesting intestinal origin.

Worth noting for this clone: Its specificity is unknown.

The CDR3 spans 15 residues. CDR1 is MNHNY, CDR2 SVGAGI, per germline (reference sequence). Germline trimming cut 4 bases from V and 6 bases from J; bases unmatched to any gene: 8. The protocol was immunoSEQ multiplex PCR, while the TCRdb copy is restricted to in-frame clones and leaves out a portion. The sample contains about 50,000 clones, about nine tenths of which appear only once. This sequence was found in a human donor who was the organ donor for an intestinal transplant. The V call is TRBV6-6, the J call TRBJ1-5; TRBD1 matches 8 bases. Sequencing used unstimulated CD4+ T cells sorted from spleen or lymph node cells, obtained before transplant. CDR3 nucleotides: TGTGCCAGCAGTTCCGCGACAGGGGTAGGTCAGCCCCAGCATTTT. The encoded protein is CASSSATGVGQPQHF.